A selection of T cell receptor beta chains follows, all from one sample in a study of a mutant IDH1 vaccine in newly diagnosed glioma. Repertoires were generated with immunoSEQ multiplex PCR, while TCRdb's copy carries only in-frame clones and drops some. Of 75,000 to 85,000 clones listed, roughly nine tenths are singletons. For these TCRs, the target antigens are not known. This material consisted of PBMCs, taken from a glioma patient whose treatment included an IDH1 peptide vaccine. The receptors come from a woman between 50 and 59 years old with glioma. Each CDR3 is given with its conserved first and last residue. A D gene is named only where the DNA matches it firmly. Not every row has a clone size; where given, it reads once, few, many or a size class.

v_call	clone_size	d_call	j_call	cdr3_nt	cdr3_aa
TRBV5-4	NA	NA	TRBJ1-1	TGTGCCAGCAGCTCAGCAGTTCGGGGGGCGAACACTGAAGCTTTCTTT	CASSSAVRGANTEAFF
TRBV4-1	NA	NA	TRBJ1-2	TGCGCCAGCAGCCAAGAAAGGGGACTCCTATCACCCTATGGCTACACCTTC	CASSQERGLLSPYGYTF
TRBV5-1	once	TRBD1	TRBJ2-2	TGCGCCAGCCAAGGACAGGAGGCGTCCGGGGAGCTGTTTTTT	CASQGQEASGELFF
TRBV6-5	NA	NA	TRBJ1-2	TGTGCCAGCAGTTTGGGCAGCTTCTATGGCTACACCTTC	CASSLGSFYGYTF
TRBV9	NA	TRBD1	TRBJ2-2	TGTGCCAGCAGCAAAGACAGGGCCAGGGAGCTGTTTTTT	CASSKDRARELFF
TRBV28	NA	NA	TRBJ1-1	TGTGCCAGCACCGATAACAGGGAGGGCGCTGAAGCTTTCTTT	CASTDNREGAEAFF
TRBV19	NA	TRBD1	TRBJ2-4	TGTGCCAGTAGTAGAGGACAGGGGAACATTCAGTACTTC	CASSRGQGNIQYF
TRBV19	NA	NA	TRBJ1-1	TGTGCCAGTAGCAGGGACTCGGTCGAGGCTTTCTTT	CASSRDSVEAFF
TRBV5-4	once	TRBD2	TRBJ2-7	TGTGCCAGCAGCTTGGCCGGGGGGAGCTCCTACGAGCAGTACTTC	CASSLAGGSSYEQYF
TRBV29-1	NA	NA	TRBJ2-3	TGCAGCGTTTCGGGACCCGGTAGTGCAGATACGCAGTATTTT	CSVSGPGSADTQYF
TRBV10-3	NA	NA	TRBJ2-7	TGTGCCTCCCAACAGGGAATCGGCTACGAGCAGTACTTC	CASQQGIGYEQYF
TRBV9	NA	NA	TRBJ2-2	TGTGCCAGCAGTTCCGGATCCGGCGGGGCCGGGGAGCTGTTTTTT	CASSSGSGGAGELFF
TRBV5-1	once	NA	TRBJ2-7	TGCGCCAGCAGCTTGGCGGCCCGGGGCGAGCAGTACTTC	CASSLAARGEQYF
TRBV7-3	NA	NA	TRBJ1-1	TGTGCCAGCAGCCCGTGGGGGGGCACTGAAGCTTTCTTT	CASSPWGGTEAFF
TRBV15	NA	NA	TRBJ1-1	TGTGCCACCAGCAGAGTTCGACAGGACACTGAAGCTTTCTTT	CATSRVRQDTEAFF
TRBV2	NA	TRBD2	TRBJ2-7	TGTGCCAGCTCCCCTAGCGGGGCCTCCTACGAGCAGTACTTC	CASSPSGASYEQYF
TRBV7-9	NA	NA	TRBJ1-6	TGTGCCAGCAGCGGGCAGCTTGATTCACCCCTCCACTTT	CASSGQLDSPLHF
TRBV28	NA	NA	TRBJ1-4	TGTGCCAGCAGTTCTGGGACGATCGAAAAACTGTTTTTT	CASSSGTIEKLFF
TRBV19	NA	TRBD1	TRBJ1-1	TGTGCCAGTAGTTCCACCGGGACAGGGTTCTGGGCTTTCTTT	CASSSTGTGFWAFF
TRBV5-8	NA	NA	TRBJ1-1	TGTGCCAGCAGCTTCGGCCCCGAAGGGACGACTGAAGCTTTCTTT	CASSFGPEGTTEAFF
TRBV9	NA	NA	TRBJ2-1	TGTGCCAGCAGCGTAGGAAGGGGGACGGGAGCCTACAATGAGCAGTTCTTC	CASSVGRGTGAYNEQFF
TRBV9	NA	NA	TRBJ1-1	TGTGCCAGCAGCGTGTTCCAGAACACTGAAGCTTTCTTT	CASSVFQNTEAFF
TRBV28	NA	NA	TRBJ2-2	TGTGCCAGCAGTTCACAGGGTTTAGGTGTCGCCGGGGAGCTGTTTTTT	CASSSQGLGVAGELFF
TRBV10-1	NA	NA	TRBJ2-3	TGCGCCAGCAGTGAAAGAATGCTAGCAACAGATACGCAGTATTTT	CASSERMLATDTQYF
TRBV27	NA	NA	TRBJ1-1	TGTGCCAGCAGTCCGGTATCTACGAACACTGAAGCTTTCTTT	CASSPVSTNTEAFF
TRBV5-1	NA	TRBD1	TRBJ1-5	TGCGCCAGCAGCTTGGGATCAGGGGGGCAAGAACAGCCCCAGCATTTT	CASSLGSGGQEQPQHF
TRBV9	once	NA	TRBJ2-7	TGTGCCAGCAGCGCACCCACCGACCACGAGCAGTACTTC	CASSAPTDHEQYF
TRBV11-3	NA	TRBD2	TRBJ2-3	TGTGCCAGCAGCTTGGGACGTGGGTTGGGAGGGCCGCGGGATACGCAGTATTTT	CASSLGRGLGGPRDTQYF
TRBV9	NA	NA	TRBJ2-7	TGTGCCAGCAGCGTAGGACTAGGGCTATACGAGCAGTACTTC	CASSVGLGLYEQYF
TRBV6-5	NA	NA	TRBJ2-7	TGTGCCAGCAGTTACTCTTGGGTTCAGGCGGGGTACGAGCAGTACTTC	CASSYSWVQAGYEQYF
TRBV4-2	NA	NA	TRBJ2-3	TGTGCCAGCAGCCAAGTTTCTTTAACCTCTGGGGCGGATACGCAGTATTTT	CASSQVSLTSGADTQYF
TRBV5-1	NA	TRBD2	TRBJ2-7	TGCGCCAGCAGCTCGGCGGTAGCGGGAGGGTACGAGCAGTACTTC	CASSSAVAGGYEQYF
TRBV10-2	NA	NA	TRBJ1-5	TGCGCCAGCAGTGACCAGGGAGAGGATCAGCCCCAGCATTTT	CASSDQGEDQPQHF